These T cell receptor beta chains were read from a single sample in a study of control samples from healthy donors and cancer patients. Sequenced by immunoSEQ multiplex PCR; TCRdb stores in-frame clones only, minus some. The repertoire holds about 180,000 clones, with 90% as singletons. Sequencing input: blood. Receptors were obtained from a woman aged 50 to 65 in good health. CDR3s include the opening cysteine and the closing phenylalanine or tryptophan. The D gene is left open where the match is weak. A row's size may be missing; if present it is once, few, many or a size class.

cdr3_aa: CASSPTGPYEQYF; cdr3_nt: TGTGCCAGCAGCCCGACAGGGCCCTACGAGCAGTACTTC; v_call: TRBV16; d_call: TRBD1; clone_size: NA; j_call: TRBJ2-7
cdr3_aa: CARRPETQYF; cdr3_nt: TGCGCCAGGAGACCGGAGACCCAGTACTTC; v_call: TRBV23-1; d_call: NA; clone_size: NA; j_call: TRBJ2-5
cdr3_aa: CASSLADEQYF; cdr3_nt: TGTGCCAGCAGCTTAGCTGACGAGCAGTACTTC; v_call: TRBV7-8; d_call: NA; clone_size: NA; j_call: TRBJ2-7
cdr3_aa: CASSVGQEKLFF; cdr3_nt: TGTGCCAGCAGCGTTGGACAGGAAAAACTGTTTTTT; v_call: TRBV9; d_call: NA; clone_size: NA; j_call: TRBJ1-4
cdr3_aa: CASSLLNTEAFF; cdr3_nt: TGTGCCAGCAGTCTCCTGAACACTGAAGCTTTCTTT; v_call: TRBV6-2/TRBV6-3; d_call: NA; clone_size: few; j_call: TRBJ1-1
cdr3_aa: CASKRGGGWEGNQPQHF; cdr3_nt: TGTGCCAGCAAACGAGGAGGGGGCTGGGAGGGCAATCAGCCCCAGCATTTT; v_call: TRBV5-6; d_call: TRBD1; clone_size: NA; j_call: TRBJ1-5
cdr3_aa: CASSQGLSGEKLFF; cdr3_nt: TGTGCCAGCAGCCAGGGGTTGAGTGGTGAAAAACTGTTTTTT; v_call: TRBV7-8; d_call: NA; clone_size: NA; j_call: TRBJ1-4
cdr3_aa: CASSQSAGQETQYF; cdr3_nt: TGTGCCAGCAGCCAAAGCGCGGGCCAAGAGACCCAGTACTTC; v_call: TRBV7-3; d_call: NA; clone_size: NA; j_call: TRBJ2-5
cdr3_aa: CASSTGVVRYNSPLHF; cdr3_nt: TGTGCCAGCAGTACCGGTGTAGTGCGCTATAATTCACCCCTCCACTTT; v_call: TRBV27; d_call: NA; clone_size: NA; j_call: TRBJ1-6
cdr3_aa: CASGKRGSTYEQYF; cdr3_nt: TGTGCCAGCGGAAAGCGGGGCTCCACCTACGAGCAGTACTTC; v_call: TRBV2; d_call: TRBD2; clone_size: NA; j_call: TRBJ2-7
cdr3_aa: CASSQASTGGGEKLFF; cdr3_nt: TGCGCCAGCAGCCAAGCGTCAACAGGGGGCGGAGAAAAACTGTTTTTT; v_call: TRBV4-3; d_call: TRBD1; clone_size: NA; j_call: TRBJ1-4
cdr3_aa: CASSLSPVSHGYTF; cdr3_nt: TGTGCCAGCAGTTTATCCCCCGTGAGCCATGGCTACACCTTC; v_call: TRBV27; d_call: NA; clone_size: NA; j_call: TRBJ1-2
cdr3_aa: CASSQEGPWHRPQHF; cdr3_nt: TGTGCCAGCAGCCAAGAAGGGCCCTGGCATAGGCCCCAGCATTTT; v_call: TRBV14; d_call: NA; clone_size: NA; j_call: TRBJ1-5
cdr3_aa: CSAGDWETQYF; cdr3_nt: TGCAGTGCGGGGGATTGGGAGACCCAGTACTTC; v_call: TRBV20-1; d_call: NA; clone_size: NA; j_call: TRBJ2-5
cdr3_aa: CASSPAPQGVAGNTIYF; cdr3_nt: TGCGCCAGCAGCCCGGCACCACAGGGGGTAGCTGGAAACACCATATATTTT; v_call: TRBV4-3; d_call: TRBD1; clone_size: NA; j_call: TRBJ1-3
cdr3_aa: CASSQDLRTGVETNEKLFF; cdr3_nt: TGTGCCAGCAGCCAAGATCTTAGGACAGGGGTAGAGACTAATGAAAAACTGTTTTTT; v_call: TRBV4-2; d_call: TRBD1; clone_size: NA; j_call: TRBJ1-4
cdr3_aa: CASRLTWDSSNQPQHF; cdr3_nt: TGTGCCAGCAGATTAACTTGGGACAGTAGCAATCAGCCCCAGCATTTT; v_call: TRBV27; d_call: TRBD1; clone_size: once; j_call: TRBJ1-5
cdr3_aa: CATSAGTSGTEQFF; cdr3_nt: TGTGCCACCAGTGCCGGGACTAGCGGGACTGAGCAGTTCTTC; v_call: TRBV24-1; d_call: TRBD2; clone_size: NA; j_call: TRBJ2-1
cdr3_aa: CATSRDRYGYTF; cdr3_nt: TGTGCCACCAGCAGAGACAGGTATGGCTACACCTTC; v_call: TRBV15; d_call: NA; clone_size: NA; j_call: TRBJ1-2
cdr3_aa: CASSLSDRVGDF; cdr3_nt: TGTGCCAGCAGTTTATCAGACAGGGTTGGGGACTTC; v_call: TRBV28; d_call: TRBD1; clone_size: NA; j_call: TRBJ2-7
cdr3_aa: CASSYQAGAGELFF; cdr3_nt: TGTGCCAGCAGCTACCAAGCGGGGGCCGGGGAGCTGTTTTTT; v_call: TRBV3-1/TRBV3-2; d_call: TRBD2; clone_size: NA; j_call: TRBJ2-2
cdr3_aa: CATSDPRGADTQYF; cdr3_nt: TGTGCCACCAGCGACCCACGAGGGGCAGATACGCAGTATTTT; v_call: TRBV15; d_call: NA; clone_size: NA; j_call: TRBJ2-3
cdr3_aa: CASTDSLVRWKQFF; cdr3_nt: TGTGCCAGCACCGATTCTCTAGTAAGGTGGAAGCAGTTCTTC; v_call: TRBV27; d_call: NA; clone_size: NA; j_call: TRBJ2-1
cdr3_aa: CASSLSGNTIYF; cdr3_nt: TGTGCCAGCAGTTTATCTGGAAACACCATATATTTT; v_call: TRBV6-2/TRBV6-3; d_call: NA; clone_size: NA; j_call: TRBJ1-3
cdr3_aa: CASSIDHGGTYGYTF; cdr3_nt: TGTGCCAGTAGTATAGATCATGGGGGGACGTACGGCTACACCTTC; v_call: TRBV19; d_call: NA; clone_size: NA; j_call: TRBJ1-2
cdr3_aa: CASSPQAELWEQYF; cdr3_nt: TGTGCCAGCTCACCTCAGGCTGAGCTTTGGGAGCAGTACTTC; v_call: TRBV18; d_call: NA; clone_size: NA; j_call: TRBJ2-7
cdr3_aa: CASSRRVRADTQYF; cdr3_nt: TGTGCCAGCAGTCGGAGGGTTCGGGCAGATACGCAGTATTTT; v_call: TRBV28; d_call: NA; clone_size: NA; j_call: TRBJ2-3
cdr3_aa: CASSQDRRQSLGNQPQHF; cdr3_nt: TGTGCCAGTAGTCAGGACAGGAGACAGAGCCTAGGTAATCAGCCCCAGCATTTT; v_call: TRBV19; d_call: TRBD1; clone_size: NA; j_call: TRBJ1-5
cdr3_aa: CASSLTGMNTGELFF; cdr3_nt: TGTGCCAGCAGCTTAACAGGGATGAACACCGGGGAGCTGTTTTTT; v_call: TRBV7-9; d_call: NA; clone_size: once; j_call: TRBJ2-2
cdr3_aa: CSASGLRGQPQHF; cdr3_nt: TGCAGTGCTAGTGGTTTGAGGGGTCAGCCCCAGCATTTT; v_call: TRBV20-1; d_call: NA; clone_size: NA; j_call: TRBJ1-5
cdr3_aa: CATSRVKREQYF; cdr3_nt: TGTGCCACCAGCAGAGTCAAGCGGGAGCAGTACTTC; v_call: TRBV15; d_call: NA; clone_size: NA; j_call: TRBJ2-7
cdr3_aa: CASSPLLVSEQYF; cdr3_nt: TGTGCCAGCAGTCCGCTTCTAGTATCCGAGCAGTACTTC; v_call: TRBV28; d_call: NA; clone_size: NA; j_call: TRBJ2-7
cdr3_aa: CASSGTGSYEQYF; cdr3_nt: TGCGCCAGCTCCGGGACAGGGTCCTACGAGCAGTACTTC; v_call: TRBV5-1; d_call: TRBD1; clone_size: NA; j_call: TRBJ2-7
cdr3_aa: CASSFDVILQEQFF; cdr3_nt: TGTGCCAGCAGCTTCGATGTGATTCTCCAGGAGCAGTTCTTC; v_call: TRBV7-2; d_call: NA; clone_size: NA; j_call: TRBJ2-1
cdr3_aa: CSVVQNNEKLFF; cdr3_nt: TGCAGCGTTGTCCAGAACAACGAAAAACTGTTTTTT; v_call: TRBV29-1; d_call: NA; clone_size: NA; j_call: TRBJ1-4
cdr3_aa: CASSLWSGETQYF; cdr3_nt: TGCGCCAGCAGCTTGTGGTCCGGAGAGACCCAGTACTTC; v_call: TRBV5-1; d_call: NA; clone_size: NA; j_call: TRBJ2-5
cdr3_aa: CASSTTVGETNEKLFF; cdr3_nt: TGTGCCAGCAGCACGACGGTGGGGGAGACTAATGAAAAACTGTTTTTT; v_call: TRBV7-9; d_call: NA; clone_size: NA; j_call: TRBJ1-4
cdr3_aa: CASSQGGTPTQAQYF; cdr3_nt: TGCGCCAGCAGCCAAGGGGGGACACCCACACAGGCGCAGTACTTC; v_call: TRBV4-3; d_call: NA; clone_size: NA; j_call: TRBJ2-7
cdr3_aa: CASSPNAQTNTEAFF; cdr3_nt: TGTGCCAGCTCACCGAACGCACAGACCAACACTGAAGCTTTCTTT; v_call: TRBV18; d_call: NA; clone_size: once; j_call: TRBJ1-1
cdr3_aa: CASSPPTGNTGELFF; cdr3_nt: TGTGCCAGCTCACCACCGACGGGTAACACCGGGGAGCTGTTTTTT; v_call: TRBV18; d_call: NA; clone_size: NA; j_call: TRBJ2-2
cdr3_aa: CATRQGMNTEAFF; cdr3_nt: TGTGCCACCAGACAGGGCATGAACACTGAAGCTTTCTTT; v_call: TRBV24-1; d_call: NA; clone_size: NA; j_call: TRBJ1-1
cdr3_aa: CASSSEREGDSPLHF; cdr3_nt: TGTGCCAGCAGCTCCGAGCGGGAAGGGGATTCACCCCTCCACTTT; v_call: TRBV11-3; d_call: NA; clone_size: NA; j_call: TRBJ1-6
cdr3_aa: CAISEPTQGSPLHF; cdr3_nt: TGTGCCATCAGTGAGCCGACTCAGGGTTCACCCCTCCACTTT; v_call: TRBV10-3; d_call: NA; clone_size: NA; j_call: TRBJ1-6
cdr3_aa: CSVDGPLDRGAYEQYF; cdr3_nt: TGCAGCGTTGATGGACCCCTAGACAGGGGGGCCTACGAGCAGTACTTC; v_call: TRBV29-1; d_call: TRBD1; clone_size: few; j_call: TRBJ2-7
cdr3_aa: CASRMGGMNTEAFF; cdr3_nt: TGTGCCAGCCGCATGGGGGGGATGAACACTGAAGCTTTCTTT; v_call: TRBV7-2; d_call: NA; clone_size: NA; j_call: TRBJ1-1
cdr3_aa: CASSVKGDANTEAFF; cdr3_nt: TGTGCCAGCAGCGTAAAAGGGGACGCGAACACTGAAGCTTTCTTT; v_call: TRBV9; d_call: NA; clone_size: NA; j_call: TRBJ1-1
cdr3_aa: CASSPLLSTGGKTQYF; cdr3_nt: TGTGCCAGCAGTCCCCTACTTTCGACAGGGGGAAAGACCCAGTACTTC; v_call: TRBV27; d_call: TRBD1; clone_size: NA; j_call: TRBJ2-5
cdr3_aa: CASSPQGAVSEKLFF; cdr3_nt: TGTGCCAGCAGTCCCCAGGGGGCCGTGAGTGAAAAACTGTTTTTT; v_call: TRBV28; d_call: TRBD1; clone_size: NA; j_call: TRBJ1-4
cdr3_aa: CASSSVGAREKLFF; cdr3_nt: TGTGCCAGCAGCTCCGTAGGGGCGAGGGAAAAACTGTTTTTT; v_call: TRBV3-1/TRBV3-2; d_call: NA; clone_size: once; j_call: TRBJ1-4
cdr3_aa: CASSLDTGWGHEQFF; cdr3_nt: TGTGCCAGCAGCTTGGACACTGGGTGGGGGCATGAGCAGTTCTTC; v_call: TRBV11-3; d_call: NA; clone_size: few; j_call: TRBJ2-1
cdr3_aa: CAISSTGAKNIQYF; cdr3_nt: TGTGCCATCAGTTCGACGGGAGCCAAAAACATTCAGTACTTC; v_call: TRBV10-3; d_call: NA; clone_size: NA; j_call: TRBJ2-4
cdr3_aa: CATTEETQYF; cdr3_nt: TGTGCCACGACTGAAGAGACCCAGTACTTC; v_call: TRBV28; d_call: NA; clone_size: NA; j_call: TRBJ2-5
cdr3_aa: CASSIGQGRQPQHF; cdr3_nt: TGTGCCAGCAGCATCGGACAGGGGCGGCAGCCCCAGCATTTT; v_call: TRBV5-6; d_call: TRBD1; clone_size: once; j_call: TRBJ1-5
cdr3_aa: CASSYIISGRVVEQYF; cdr3_nt: TGTGCCAGCAGTTACATCATTAGCGGGAGGGTGGTCGAGCAGTACTTC; v_call: TRBV6-5; d_call: TRBD2; clone_size: NA; j_call: TRBJ2-7
cdr3_aa: CASSLVAGGGNIQYF; cdr3_nt: TGTGCCAGCAGCCTAGTAGCGGGGGGAGGCAACATTCAGTACTTC; v_call: TRBV7-2; d_call: TRBD2; clone_size: once; j_call: TRBJ2-4
cdr3_aa: CASSGRGTDTQYF; cdr3_nt: TGTGCCAGCAGCGGCAGGGGCACAGATACGCAGTATTTT; v_call: TRBV3-1/TRBV3-2; d_call: NA; clone_size: NA; j_call: TRBJ2-3
cdr3_aa: CASSQDPGGSGQETQYF; cdr3_nt: TGTGCCAGCAGCCAAGATCCCGGTGGTAGCGGCCAAGAGACCCAGTACTTC; v_call: TRBV4-2; d_call: NA; clone_size: few; j_call: TRBJ2-5
cdr3_aa: CASSLIRGVTSGGADTQYF; cdr3_nt: TGCGCCAGCAGCTTGATCAGAGGGGTGACTAGCGGGGGGGCAGATACGCAGTATTTT; v_call: TRBV5-1; d_call: TRBD2; clone_size: NA; j_call: TRBJ2-3
cdr3_aa: CASSQGTSGGRGGELFF; cdr3_nt: TGCGCCAGCAGCCAAGGGACTAGCGGGGGGCGAGGTGGGGAGCTGTTTTTT; v_call: TRBV4-3; d_call: TRBD2; clone_size: NA; j_call: TRBJ2-2
cdr3_aa: CASSEGWDRMDEKLFF; cdr3_nt: TGTGCCAGCAGTGAAGGTTGGGACAGGATGGATGAAAAACTGTTTTTT; v_call: TRBV6-1; d_call: TRBD1; clone_size: NA; j_call: TRBJ1-4